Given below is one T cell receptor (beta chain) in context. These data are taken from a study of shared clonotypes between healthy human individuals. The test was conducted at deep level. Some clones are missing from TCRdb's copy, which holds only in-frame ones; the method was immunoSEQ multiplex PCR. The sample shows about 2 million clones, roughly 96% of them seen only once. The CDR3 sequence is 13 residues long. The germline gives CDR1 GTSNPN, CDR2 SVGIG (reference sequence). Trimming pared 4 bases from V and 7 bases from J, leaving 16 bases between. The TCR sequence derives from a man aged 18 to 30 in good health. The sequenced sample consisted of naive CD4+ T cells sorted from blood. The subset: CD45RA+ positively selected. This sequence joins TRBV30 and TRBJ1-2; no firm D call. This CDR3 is CAWTSLPEVGYTF. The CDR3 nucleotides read TGTGCCTGGACCTCCCTCCCTGAGGTTGGCTACACCTTC. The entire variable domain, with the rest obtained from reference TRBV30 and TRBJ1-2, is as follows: SQTIHQWPATLVQPVGSPLSLECTVEGTSNPNLYWYRQAAGRGLQLLFYSVGIGQISSEVPQNLSASRPQDRQFILSSKKLLLSDSGFYLCAWTSLPEVGYTFGSGTRLTVV.